This passage covers 16 T cell receptor beta chains from one sample sequenced in a study of cytomegalovirus exposure and HLA in healthy donors (dated by TCRdb to about 2017). The library was prepared using the immunoSEQ multiplex PCR assay. For the multiplex PCR, a mixture combining 60 forward primers for TCR Vbeta segments and 13 reverse primers for TCR Jbeta segments was used. Drawn from immuneACCESS, this table holds only the in-frame rearrangements with V and J called that TCRdb kept. Clones are partly lost; checked studies trace under half to an unresolved V gene and leave the rest unexplained. Present in this sample are about 140,000 clones, over 60% of which were seen just once. Jointly, the top ten make up less than 2% of the sample. The material sequenced was PBMCs. Receptors were obtained from a man in his forties or fifties in good health and CMV-seronegative.

The V gene is TRBV11-2, the J gene TRBJ2-7; D call uncertain. The CDR3 is made up of 13 amino acids. Germline CDR1 and CDR2: SGHAT and FQNNGV. V lost 4 bases and J 6 bases, leaving 13 bases between the germline ends. DNA for the CDR3: TGTGCCAGCAGCTCTGAGCCCCGGGTCGAGCAGTACTTC. Translation gives CASSSEPRVEQYF.

The sample holds a few counts of this clone. The chain combines TRBV6-6 with TRBJ1-1, with TRBD1 matching 9 bases. CDR1 is MNHNY and CDR2 is SVGAGI in the germline V gene (reference sequence). There are 15 residues in the CDR3. The trim removed 2 bases at V and 0 bases at J, leaving 1 base unmatched. CDR3 DNA: TGTGCCAGCAGTTACGGACAGGGGATGAACACTGAAGCTTTCTTT. This codes for CASSYGQGMNTEAFF.

This chain links TRBV27 with TRBJ2-2; D unresolved. Per the germline V gene, CDR1 is MNHEY and CDR2 is SMNVEV (reference sequence). The CDR3 contains 13 residues. V was shortened by 4 bases and J by 4 bases, with 7 bases between the two germline ends. In nucleotides, the CDR3 is TGTGCCAGCAGTTCCGCGCCCACCGGGGAGCTGTTTTTT. It yields the protein CASSSAPTGELFF.

The chain links TRBV4-1 to TRBJ2-3; TRBD1 might be the D (6 bases). The CDR3 contains 13 residues. Per the germline V gene, CDR1 is MGHRA and CDR2 is YSYEKL. The ends were cut back, 9 bases at V and 5 bases at J, with 15 bases in the middle. CDR3 protein: CASAEGVLDTQYF. Written as DNA, the CDR3 is TGCGCCAGTGCCGAGGGGGTTTTAGATACGCAGTATTTT.

V and J are TRBV7-2 and TRBJ2-7; a possible D gene is TRBD2 (7 bases). The CDR3 sequence is 15 residues long. Germline CDR1 SGHTA, CDR2 FQGNSA. The V end was cut by 4 bases, the J end by 4 bases, with 17 bases between. CDR3 loop: CASSSRARGAYEQYF. The CDR3 region has the DNA TGTGCCAGCAGCTCCCGGGCTCGGGGGGCATACGAGCAGTACTTC.

This chain links TRBV4-1 with TRBJ2-5; 7 bases are shared with TRBD1. The CDR3 length is 14 residues. Germline V gene data show CDR1 as MGHRA and CDR2 as YSYEKL. After removal of 2 bases from V and 4 bases from J, the junction contained 4 bases not matched to a gene. CDR3 sequence reads: CASSQPYRGETQYF. For the CDR3, the DNA is TGCGCCAGCAGCCAACCCTACAGGGGAGAGACCCAGTACTTC.

The table lists this clone with a few counts. The V call is TRBV2, the J call TRBJ1-5; D is unresolved. The germline gives CDR1 SNHLY, CDR2 FYNNEI. The CDR3 has 13 residues. V lost 5 bases, J lost 4 bases, and 9 bases lay in between. This CDR3 reads CASSSLQNQPQHF. The DNA for the CDR3 is TGTGCCAGCAGTTCCTTACAGAATCAGCCCCAGCATTTT.

The chain is built from TRBV29-1 and TRBJ1-6, with TRBD1 matching 7 bases. Germline trimming cut 6 bases from V and 7 bases from J; bases unmatched to any gene: 9. The germline gives CDR1 SQVTM, CDR2 ANQGSEA. The CDR3 length is 14 residues. Here the CDR3 reads CSVRTGVKNSPLHF. CDR3 nucleotides: TGCAGCGTCAGAACAGGGGTTAAAAATTCACCCCTCCACTTT.

The chain has TRBV4-2 and TRBJ2-2; 8 positions match TRBD1. The CDR3 totals 15 residues. Per the germline V gene, CDR1 is LGHNA and CDR2 is YNFKEQ. Germline trimming cut 4 bases from V and 1 base from J; bases unmatched to any gene: 2. The chain's CDR3 is CASSPGQVNTGELFF. The CDR3 nucleotides read TGTGCCAGCAGCCCGGGACAGGTGAACACCGGGGAGCTGTTTTTT.

The DNA of the CDR3 is TGTGCCAGCAGCTTAGAGACAGGGGGTTACGAGACCCAGTACTTC. It is translated as CASSLETGGYETQYF. V usage is TRBV7-6 and J usage is TRBJ2-5, with TRBD1 matching 9 bases. The CDR3 is made up of 15 amino acids. CDR1 is SGHVS, CDR2 FNYEAQ, per germline. V lost 1 base and J lost 5; bases outside the gene matches: 5.

CDR3 bases: TGTGCCAGCAGCCCGAATTTTCTACAGGGGCTCTCTGGAAACACCATATATTTT. It encodes CASSPNFLQGLSGNTIYF. J is TRBJ1-3 and V is TRBV11-2; the match to TRBD1 covers 7 bases. The germline gives CDR1 SGHAT, CDR2 FQNNGV. This CDR3 has 18 amino acids. The V and J ends lost 5 bases and 0 bases, in that order; junction bases with no gene match: 13.

V and J are TRBV6-5 and TRBJ1-1, with 8 bases fitting TRBD1. The J segment lost 3 bases and the V segment lost 0 bases, leaving 3 bases of the junction unmatched. Germline V gene data show CDR1 as MNHEY and CDR2 as SVGAGI. This CDR3 has 15 residues. The CDR3 DNA follows: TGTGCCAGCAGTTACTCGACAGGGGCCGACACTGAAGCTTTCTTT. This sequence encodes CASSYSTGADTEAFF.

In its sample, this clone was seen once. The chain combines TRBV4-3 with TRBJ2-2; no clear D gene. V dropped 0 bases and J dropped 1 base, with 6 bases sitting between them. The germline gives CDR1 LGHNA, CDR2 YSLEER. The CDR3 has 15 amino acids. DNA for the CDR3: TGCGCCAGCAGCCAAGATTCAGGGAACACCGGGGAGCTGTTTTTT. This translates into CASSQDSGNTGELFF.

The chain has TRBV30 and TRBJ2-7, with 9 bases fitting TRBD2. CDR1 and CDR2 (germline): GTSNPN, SVGIG (reference sequence). V was pared by 3 bases and J by 2 bases, with 17 bases of the junction left unmatched. This CDR3 is built from 18 residues. The CDR3 sequence is CAWRRDSGSLPVPYEQYF. The CDR3 region has the DNA TGTGCCTGGAGGCGAGATAGCGGGAGCCTACCCGTCCCCTACGAGCAGTACTTC.

The rearrangement joins TRBV11-1 to TRBJ2-2; D may be TRBD2 (7 bases). V was cut by 3 bases and J by 6 bases, with 14 bases left in between. The CDR3 is made up of 15 amino acids. CDR1 is SGHAT, CDR2 FQDESV, per germline (reference sequence). The CDR3 here is CASSFSGGSSGELFF. CDR3 in DNA: TGTGCCAGCAGCTTCTCGGGGGGCTCTTCCGGGGAGCTGTTTTTT.

This sequence joins TRBV7-9 and TRBJ1-1; D unclear. This CDR3 is built from 13 residues. V was pared by 4 bases and J by 10 bases, with 16 bases between. Per the germline V gene, CDR1 is SEHNR and CDR2 is FQNEAQ (reference sequence). The CDR3 nucleotides read TGTGCCAGCAGCTACGAGGAGAGGAAGCTAGCTTTCTTT. The encoded protein is CASSYEERKLAFF.